This T cell receptor beta chain was obtained from a study of neurological immune-mediated disorders. In the study overall: A relapsing-remitting course was seen in most of the 34 multiple sclerosis patients and a secondary progressive course in 3. Study-wide results and caveats: The greatest TCR clonal expansion appeared in HTLV-1-associated myelopathy and the smallest, falling below healthy controls, in multiple sclerosis.

The cDNA came from 5'RACE with 10-nucleotide random UMIs. TCRdb independently ran MiXCR on the 5' RACE reads; one entry per CDR3 protein. The sample shows 50,000 to 65,000 distinct CDR3 sequences, around 3.9% of them seen only once. A total of 2 million PBMCs stored at -80 degrees C provided the unsorted libraries. This clonotype was detected ten times or more. Its specificity is not known. The receptor comes from a man aged 25-45 years with multiple sclerosis. The sequenced sample was PBMCs.

The CDR3 DNA reads as TGTGCCAGCAGCCAAGAGGGACAGATTCTGGGGAACACTGAAGCTTTCTTT. Translated: CASSQEGQILGNTEAFF. The chain joins TRBV3-1 to TRBJ1-1; TRBD1 matches 7 bases. This CDR3 is 17 amino acids long. The V gene's germline CDR1 is LGHDT and CDR2 YNNKEL (reference sequence). With V trimmed by 0 bases and J by 1 base, 8 bases remained unmatched.